Below are 15 T cell receptor beta chains sequenced from a single sample in a study of shared clonotypes between healthy human individuals. Sequencing was performed with immunoSEQ multiplex PCR; in TCRdb, only in-frame clones are kept and a portion is missing. The sample holds 600,000 to 750,000 clones, about 90% seen once. Sequenced input: memory CD8+ T cells from PBMCs. Subset of the sample: CD45RO+ cells pooled with CCR7-negative TemRA cells. Every receptor here comes from a man aged 18 to 29 in good health. Some clones in this sample may be carry-over from other donors' samples.

In its sample, this clone was seen once. The chain's CDR3 is CASSQVRLAGVGENIQYF. Here the CDR3 DNA reads TGCGCCAGCAGCCAAGTGAGACTAGCGGGGGTGGGCGAAAACATTCAGTACTTC. J is TRBJ2-4 and V is TRBV4-1; TRBD2 matches 12 bases. The germline V gene encodes CDR1 MGHRA and CDR2 YSYEKL. The junction had 9 bases not matched to a gene; V was cut back by 1 base and J by 5 bases. The CDR3 is 18 amino acids.

The chain combines TRBV28 with TRBJ2-7, with D possibly being TRBD2 (5 bases). CDR1 and CDR2 from the germline V gene are MDHEN and SYDVKM. V gave up 6 bases and J gave up 0 bases, with 12 bases separating them. This CDR3 spans 14 amino acids. The CDR3 DNA reads as TGTGCCAGCAGCCGCCGGGGTCTCTCCTACGAGCAGTACTTC. It translates to CASSRRGLSYEQYF.

The V call is TRBV7-9, the J call TRBJ2-1; D is perhaps TRBD2 (5 bases). This CDR3 comprises 15 residues. The V end lost 4 bases, the J end lost 7 bases, and 17 bases lay between the germline ends. Germline V gives CDR1 SEHNR, CDR2 FQNEAQ (reference sequence). The CDR3 here is CASSSGSVGWNEQFF. In DNA form, the CDR3 reads TGTGCCAGCAGCTCGGGGTCGGTCGGGTGGAATGAGCAGTTCTTC.

The rearrangement links TRBV25-1 to TRBJ1-2; D is ambiguous. CDR3 length equals 14 residues. Trimming stripped 7 bases from V and 8 bases from J, with 20 bases between. The V gene's germline CDR1 is MGHDK and CDR2 SYGVNS. The CDR3 loop reads CASIDPRSKEGYTF. The CDR3 nucleotides are TGTGCCAGCATTGATCCACGGTCGAAGGAAGGCTACACCTTC.

The gene calls are TRBV4-1 and TRBJ2-5; D unresolved. The DNA end lines up better with TRBJ2-7; the J call may be wrong. The CDR3 spans 13 residues. Germline-derived CDR1 and CDR2 are MGHRA and YSYEKL. The CDR3, as DNA: TGCGCCAGCAGCCTCGACGGAGCCTACGAGCAGTACTTC. It is translated as CASSLDGAYEQYF.

The genes are TRBV27 and TRBJ2-1; D uncertain. CDR3 length equals 12 residues. V dropped 3 bases and J dropped 10 bases, with 10 bases sitting between them. Germline V CDR1 and CDR2: MNHEY, SMNVEV (reference sequence). The CDR3 protein is CASSFRSGEQFF. CDR3 nucleotide sequence: TGTGCCAGCAGTTTCAGGTCCGGGGAGCAGTTCTTC.

This chain joins TRBV4-1 and TRBJ2-5; no clear D. This CDR3 region has 13 residues. Trimming shortened V by 1 base and J by 4 bases, and 7 bases separated the two germline ends. Germline V gene sequence: CDR1 MGHRA, CDR2 YSYEKL. CDR3 amino acids: CASSQGLIETQYF. The CDR3 coding sequence is TGCGCCAGCAGCCAAGGTTTAATAGAGACCCAGTACTTC.

The V gene is TRBV9, the J gene TRBJ2-3; D call uncertain. Germline CDR1 and CDR2: SGDLS and YYNGEE. The V end was cut by 4 bases, the J end by 6 bases, with 15 bases between. The CDR3 runs 14 residues. CDR3 in amino acids: CASSPQLVRDTQYF. For the CDR3, the DNA is TGTGCCAGCAGCCCCCAACTCGTCCGGGATACGCAGTATTTT.

The chain has TRBV27 and TRBJ2-2; D is unresolved. The germline gives CDR1 MNHEY, CDR2 SMNVEV (reference sequence). Deletions cut 5 bases from V and 0 bases from J, with 10 bases between. The CDR3 contains 15 residues. The CDR3 is CASSRGDSNTGELFF. The DNA for the CDR3 is TGTGCCAGCAGTCGAGGAGACTCGAACACCGGGGAGCTGTTTTTT.

The chain combines TRBV28 with TRBJ2-7; D may be TRBD1 (6 bases). Germline V gene sequence: CDR1 MDHEN, CDR2 SYDVKM. The CDR3 totals 16 residues. V lost 5 bases and J lost 7, with 24 bases in between. CDR3 region: CASSDGQRLTQGEQYF. Here the CDR3 DNA reads TGTGCCAGCAGTGACGGACAGCGACTTACCCAAGGGGAGCAGTACTTC.

The CDR3 reads CASSGPGQGANEQFF. CDR3 coding DNA: TGCGCCAGCAGTGGACCGGGACAGGGTGCGAATGAGCAGTTCTTC. The chain has TRBV10-1 and TRBJ2-1; 9 nucleotides match TRBD1. Germline V gene lookup returns CDR1 WNHNN and CDR2 SYGVQD (reference sequence). With 4 bases clipped from V and 7 bases from J, the junction kept 8 bases outside the gene matches. The length of the CDR3 is 15 residues.

The CDR3 is CASSLAGSNEQYF. The DNA of the CDR3 is TGCGCCAGCAGCTTGGCAGGGTCCAACGAGCAGTACTTC. V and J are TRBV5-1 and TRBJ2-7, with D tentatively TRBD1 (5 bases). The CDR3 consists of 13 residues. CDR1 SGHRS and CDR2 YFSETQ come from the germline V gene. With 0 bases removed from V and 5 bases from J, the gap between germline ends came to 9 bases.

This chain links TRBV7-9 with TRBJ1-4; D ambiguous. V lost 1 base to trimming and J lost 9 bases, with 12 bases between them. The CDR3 loop spans 14 amino acids. Germline V gene sequence: CDR1 SEHNR, CDR2 FQNEAQ (reference sequence). The CDR3 DNA is TGTGCCAGCAGCTTAGGACAACCGGTAAAAAAACTGTTTTTT. The encoded protein is CASSLGQPVKKLFF.

This clone was detected only once. The chain combines TRBV27 with TRBJ1-1; 8 bases are a match to TRBD1. Germline trimming cut 5 bases from V and 5 bases from J; bases unmatched to any gene: 13. CDR1 is MNHEY, CDR2 SMNVEV, per germline (reference sequence). The CDR3 has 16 amino acids. The CDR3 protein is CASSPSTGEGGTEAFF. The CDR3 DNA is TGTGCCAGCAGTCCCTCGACAGGGGAAGGTGGAACTGAAGCTTTCTTT.

The chain recombines TRBV25-1 with TRBJ2-7; D remains ambiguous. Germline V gene lookup returns CDR1 MGHDK and CDR2 SYGVNS. Deletions cut 3 bases from V and 3 bases from J, with 9 bases between. The CDR3 loop spans 13 amino acids. This CDR3 reads CASSEMGFYEQYF. The DNA of the CDR3 is TGTGCCAGCAGTGAGATGGGATTCTACGAGCAGTACTTC.